The T cell receptor beta chain described here comes from a study of control samples from healthy donors and cancer patients. Data came from immunoSEQ multiplex PCR; TCRdb stores just in-frame clones and leaves some out. The sample shows about 100,000 clones, roughly 89% of them seen only once. With 5 bases removed from V and 3 bases from J, the gap between germline ends came to 22 bases. Germline CDR1 is SGHVS and CDR2 is FNYEAQ. This CDR3 contains 17 residues. The chain uses TRBV7-6 and TRBJ1-2; D remains ambiguous. The sequence came from a man under 40 in good health. Sequenced input: blood. Here the CDR3 DNA reads TGTGCCAGCAGCAAACAGACGGGCGGAATGGACTACTATGGCTACACCTTC. This gives the protein CASSKQTGGMDYYGYTF.